This record covers a single T cell receptor beta chain. Its antigen target is currently unknown. Base qualities were left out, and no much larger clone turns up one base away. This sample was taken from a study of CD8+ T cells in alopecia areata (dated by TCRdb to the late 2010s). Study-level background: The treated patients took part in an open-label pilot trial in which moderate-to-severe alopecia areata was treated with oral tofacitinib at 5 to 10 mg twice daily. Clonality in the scalp was compared among normal scalp (n=4), patchy alopecia areata scalp (n=8), and alopecia totalis/universalis scalp (n=8). Biopsies were taken from tofacitinib-treated patients at baseline and at 4 and 24 weeks of treatment, and a later scalp biopsy was taken in several of the tofacitinib-treated patients. Patients stayed on tofacitinib for 6 to 18 months and then had 6 months of follow-up off drug so that delayed response and recurrence could be assessed. High-throughput TCRbeta sequencing was used to examine T cell clonal expansion in alopecia areata in both the C3H/HeJ mouse model and human patients. Human TCRbeta sequencing covered scalp tissue and sorted CD4+ and CD8+ peripheral blood T cells from patchy and totalis/universalis alopecia areata patients and healthy controls. RNA was obtained with the PAXgene miRNA kit for fixed scalp, the miRNeasy kit for PBMCs, and the RNeasy kit for mouse skin. TCRbeta CDR3 regions were amplified by immunoSEQ multiplex PCR using 35 Vbeta forward and 13 Jbeta reverse primers. In treated patients, disease severity was measured using the SALT score, which gives the percentage of scalp surface area affected. Paper-wide results and their limitations: Unlike mouse skin, which is dominated by gammadelta T cells, normal human skin has resident alphabeta T cells that are also sequenced, and this complicates analysis of the scalp TCR repertoire. During tofacitinib treatment, many expanded lesional clones stuck around in both scalp and blood, and this persistence may partly explain why relapse happens after treatment is stopped. Shared TCR sequences between patients were less evident than in mice, which may be partly attributable to HLA diversity in the patient population. Tofacitinib significantly decreased scalp clonality and the number of expanded CD8+ clones among the top 100 scalp clones. Because the treated cohort was small and had only one nonresponder, larger studies are needed to examine links between baseline CD8+ expansion and response. Higher clonality and more expanded CD8+ clones were observed in lesional scalp than in normal scalp, particularly in alopecia totalis/universalis, a finding suggestive of antigenic drive.

The CDR3 has 12 amino acids, counting the end cysteine and phenylalanine. Just CDR3 DNA is preserved here, 36 bases in frame from base 1. CDR1 SQVTM and CDR2 ANQGSEA were looked up in the germline V gene. Trimming accounts for 7 bases at V and 2 bases at J, while the number of junction bases matched to no gene is 5. The time point label, read with the paper, signifies: 24 weeks on oral tofacitinib. The treatment or condition label of this sample denotes: oral pan-JAK inhibitor, 5-10 mg twice daily. Lesional scalp punch biopsies and peripheral blood were obtained from alopecia areata patients. After PBMCs were isolated by density centrifugation and stained for CD3, CD4 and CD8, a FACSAria was used to sort CD4+ and CD8+ T cells. The protocol used for the library was the immunoSEQ multiplex PCR assay. RNA was extracted from all samples and reverse transcribed into cDNA as template for TCR sequencing. SuperScript III was used to make first-strand cDNA, primed with a 2:1 mix of oligo-dT and random hexamers. Amplification bias was assessed with a synthetic immune receptor repertoire, and residual bias was removed computationally. The authors processed their data as follows. Raw reads were preprocessed to remove errors, and CDR3 was defined by IMGT conventions from the conserved cysteine to phenylalanine. Clonality was computed as 1 minus the Shannon entropy, with the entropy normalized by log2 of the number of productive unique TCRs. CD4 or CD8 identity of scalp clones was inferred by cross-referencing scalp TCRbeta sequences with sorted blood CD4 and CD8 repertoires. TCRdb's version of the immuneACCESS table is confined to in-frame rearrangements and falls short of the full clone set. An unresolved V gene accounts for under half of the shortfall where checked; the remainder is of unknown origin. V, J and clone size reflect that table, while D and trimming were determined from the DNA. The sample table contains about 90,000 clones; only one count was recorded for 44% of them. Roughly a sixth of the sample lies in the top ten.

Sequenced material: CD8+ T cells sorted from blood, taken at week 24, from a patient treated with tofacitinib. Recombination linked TRBV29-1 to TRBJ2-7; 7 of the junction bases match TRBD1. This clonotype originated in a human donor with alopecia areata. Here is the DNA: TGCAGCGCCCAGGGGGACACCTACGAGCAGTACTTC. This yields the protein CSAQGDTYEQYF.